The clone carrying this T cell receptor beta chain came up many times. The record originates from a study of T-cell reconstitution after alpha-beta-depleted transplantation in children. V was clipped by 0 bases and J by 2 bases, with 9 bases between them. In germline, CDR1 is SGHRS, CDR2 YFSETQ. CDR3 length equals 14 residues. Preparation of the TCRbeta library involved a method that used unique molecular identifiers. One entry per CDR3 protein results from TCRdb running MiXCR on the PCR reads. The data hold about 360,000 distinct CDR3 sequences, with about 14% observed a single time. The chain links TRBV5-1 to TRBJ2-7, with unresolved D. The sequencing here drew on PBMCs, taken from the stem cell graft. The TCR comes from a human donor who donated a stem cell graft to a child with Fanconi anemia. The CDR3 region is CASSLGFGTYEQYV. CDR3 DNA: TGCGCCAGCAGCTTGGGTTTTGGGACCTACGAGCAGTACGTC.